The 10 T cell receptor beta chains below come from one sample, sequenced in a study of spatial heterogeneity in lung cancer (dated by TCRdb to between 2019 and 2020). The library relied on 5' RACE. Sequencing relied on a NextSeq 500. Starting from the raw public reads, TCRdb applied fastp trimming at Q25, assembled clones with MiXCR and retained in-frame beta chains. Rows are unified per CDR3 protein, each entry keeping the most common DNA and genes. Across this sample there are 95,000 to 120,000 distinct CDR3 sequences, with 10% to 13% seen only once. The ten largest account for less than 25% of the sample. The time point label corresponds to: blood at routine non-recurrence follow-up after resection. Here the sequenced sample was PBMCs, taken at follow-up. The source is a female donor with early-stage non-small cell lung cancer.

This clonotype was seen at least ten times. V gene TRBV19 combines with J gene TRBJ2-3; D call uncertain. Germline lookup yields CDR1 LNHDA and CDR2 SQIVND (reference sequence). The CDR3 totals 14 residues. V shed 7 bases and J shed 0 bases, with 11 bases lying between them. The CDR3 reads CASKVTTSTDTQYF. CDR3 sequence (DNA): TGTGCCAGTAAGGTTACAACTAGCACAGATACGCAGTATTTT.

The chain joins TRBV4-2 to TRBJ2-4; D may match TRBD1 or TRBD2 (5 bases each). V was pared by 3 bases and J by 4 bases, with 13 bases between. CDR1 and CDR2 from the germline V gene are LGHNA and YNFKEQ. The CDR3 has 15 residues. The CDR3 loop is CASSHGTEVKNIQYF. In DNA, the CDR3 is TGTGCCAGCAGCCATGGGACCGAAGTTAAAAACATTCAGTACTTC.

The table lists this clonotype with a few counts. V gene TRBV2 combines with J gene TRBJ2-2; no clear D gene. The V and J ends lost 1 base and 7 bases respectively, with 13 bases between them. Germline CDR1 reads SNHLY; CDR2 reads FYNNEI. This CDR3 region has 15 residues. This CDR3 is CASSEGVNTGGELFF. The CDR3 DNA reads TGTGCCAGCAGTGAAGGGGTTAACACGGGCGGGGAGCTGTTTTTT.

This clonotype occurred a few times. V and J are TRBV28 and TRBJ2-2; 7 nucleotides match TRBD1. Losses at the gene ends were 6 bases for V and 2 bases for J; bases not matched to a gene: 6. The CDR3 has 15 amino acids. In germline, CDR1 is MDHEN, CDR2 SYDVKM. CDR3 coding DNA: TGTGCCAGCAGGAACGACAGGGTCAACACCGGGGAGCTGTTTTTT. This encodes CASRNDRVNTGELFF.

The chain has TRBV5-4 and TRBJ2-5, with TRBD2 matching over 13 bases. V was clipped by 0 bases and J by 2 bases; unmatched bases: 4. Per germline, CDR1 SGHNT and CDR2 YYREEE (reference sequence). This CDR3 has 17 residues. CDR3 DNA: TGTGCCAGCAGCTTGGTAGGACTAGCGGGAGCTCAAGAGACCCAGTACTTC. The encoded protein is CASSLVGLAGAQETQYF.

V and J are TRBV4-2 and TRBJ2-1; perhaps TRBD2 as D (5 bases). The V end was cut by 4 bases, the J end by 6 bases, with 7 bases between. Germline loops: CDR1 LGHNA, CDR2 YNFKEQ. This CDR3 contains 12 residues. As DNA, the CDR3 is TGTGCCAGCAGCCGAACTAGCAATGAGCAGTTCTTC. This codes for CASSRTSNEQFF.

The genes are TRBV29-1 and TRBJ2-1; 7 positions match TRBD1. This CDR3 contains 12 residues. CDR1 is SQVTM and CDR2 is ANQGSEA in the germline V gene. The J segment lost 4 bases and the V segment lost 7 bases, leaving 4 bases of the junction unmatched. The CDR3 reads CSAGQDYNEQFF. DNA for the CDR3: TGCAGCGCAGGACAGGATTACAATGAGCAGTTCTTC.

This clonotype has ten or more counts. The chain couples TRBV6-2 or TRBV6-3 to TRBJ2-7; no clear D. Trimming pared 2 bases from V and 7 bases from J, leaving 6 bases between. Germline loops: CDR1 MNHEY, CDR2 SVGEGT. The CDR3 extends over 11 amino acids. The CDR3 protein is CASSYLGEQYV. Here the CDR3 DNA reads TGTGCCAGCAGTTACCTCGGGGAGCAGTACGTC.

This clonotype was counted ten times or more. The V and J genes are TRBV6-5 and TRBJ1-1; no firm D call. Germline V gives CDR1 MNHEY, CDR2 SVGAGI. Trimming stripped 5 bases from V and 5 bases from J, with 21 bases between. The CDR3 length is 16 residues. CDR3 amino acids: CASSPRSTASRTEAFF. CDR3 in DNA: TGTGCCAGCAGTCCCAGGTCTACAGCATCGAGAACTGAAGCTTTCTTT.

This clonotype was counted only a few times. This chain uses TRBV5-4 with TRBJ2-3, with 13 bases matching TRBD2. Trimming at V came to 5 bases and at J to 2 bases, leaving 11 bases not matched to a gene. CDR1 SGHNT and CDR2 YYREEE come from the germline V gene (reference sequence). The CDR3 totals 18 residues. The DNA of the CDR3 is TGTGCCAGCAGTTTCAGACTAGCGGGAGGACGGTACACAGATACGCAGTATTTT. Its protein is CASSFRLAGGRYTDTQYF.